What follows are 6 T cell receptor beta chains derived from one specimen sequenced in a study of T cell responses to AZD1222 COVID-19 vaccine. The table came from immunoSEQ multiplex PCR; TCRdb's copy has only in-frame clones and leaves some out. Of around 150,000 clones listed, approximately 85% are singletons. The sequencing here drew on peripheral blood, taken 28 days after the second dose of the MenACWY control vaccine. These receptors all come from an adult who received the MenACWY meningococcal vaccine as a control.

V is TRBV5-5 and J is TRBJ2-2; the D is unclear. Trimming pared 4 bases from V and 9 bases from J, leaving 13 bases between. Germline CDR1 SGHKS, CDR2 YYEKEE (reference sequence). The CDR3 has 13 residues. This CDR3 reads CASSPTELRELFF. The CDR3, as DNA: TGTGCCAGCAGCCCTACAGAATTGAGGGAGCTGTTTTTT.

The gene calls are TRBV10-2 and TRBJ1-2; a weak D match, TRBD1 (5 bases). Germline CDR1 is WSHSY and CDR2 is SAAADI. The CDR3 runs to 13 residues. V was shortened by 2 bases and J by 4 bases, with 8 bases between the two germline ends. CDR3: CASSERQSYGYTF. CDR3 nucleotides: TGCGCCAGCAGTGAGCGACAGTCCTATGGCTACACCTTC.

The chain has TRBV4-1 and TRBJ1-4; tentatively, D is TRBD1 (5 bases). The CDR3 contains 14 residues. The germline V gene has CDR1 MGHRA and CDR2 YSYEKL. Trimming pared 4 bases from V and 0 bases from J, leaving 6 bases between. The CDR3 here is CASSRGTTNEKLFF. The DNA of the CDR3 is TGCGCCAGCAGCCGGGGGACAACTAATGAAAAACTGTTTTTT.

The rearrangement links TRBV28 to TRBJ1-1, with 7 bases fitting TRBD1. Germline V gene lookup returns CDR1 MDHEN and CDR2 SYDVKM. The CDR3 extends over 15 amino acids. After removal of 2 bases from V and 5 bases from J, the junction contained 8 bases not matched to a gene. This CDR3 is CASSLETGRETEAFF. In DNA form, the CDR3 reads TGTGCCAGCAGTTTAGAGACAGGGCGGGAGACTGAAGCTTTCTTT.

The chain combines TRBV2 with TRBJ1-3; 7 bases map to TRBD1. Germline V gene sequence: CDR1 SNHLY, CDR2 FYNNEI. This CDR3 is 16 amino acids long. Unmatched junction bases numbered 12, after V lost 2 bases and J lost 8 bases. The CDR3 DNA is TGTGCCAGCAGTGAAATTTTGGCAGGGGGAGGAGACACCATATATTTT. Translating it yields CASSEILAGGGDTIYF.

V gene TRBV10-3 combines with J gene TRBJ1-1, with D hard to call. This CDR3 region has 12 residues. CDR1 and CDR2 from the germline V gene are ENHRY and SYGVKD. V gave up 10 bases and J gave up 0 bases, with 9 bases separating them. The CDR3 sequence is CATRDVNTEAFF. The DNA for the CDR3 is TGTGCCACCCGGGATGTGAACACTGAAGCTTTCTTT.